One T cell receptor (beta chain) is described in this entry. Its target is unknown. Positive CCR7 selection of CD45RO-negative cells yielded the naive CD8 cells, and terminally differentiated effector memory CD45RA+ cells were excluded. Trimming pared 5 bases from V and 7 bases from J, leaving 15 bases between. CDR1 and CDR2 from the germline V gene are SGHRS and YFSETQ. This CDR3 comprises 14 residues. These data originate in a study of shared clonotypes between healthy human individuals. Study results and limitations: Limited genetic and exposure-history diversity came from having few donors.

Deep-level assay runs were performed. Profiled with immunoSEQ multiplex PCR; TCRdb holds only in-frame clones, not every one. The sample includes around 2,000,000 clones, around 96% of them seen just once. The sequenced sample consisted of naive CD8+ T cells sorted from blood. The V and J genes are TRBV5-1 and TRBJ2-2; the D gene is possibly TRBD1 (6 bases). The TCR originated in a man in his late teens or twenties in good health. CDR3 sequence (DNA): TGCGCCAGCAGGGATGCAGGGGTGAACGGGGAGCTGTTTTTT. It yields the protein CASRDAGVNGELFF. Variable domain in full (rest from reference TRBV5-1 and TRBJ2-2): KAGVTQTPRYLIKTRGQQVTLSCSPISGHRSVSWYQQTPGQGLQFLFEYFSETQRNKGNFPGRFSGRQFSNSRSEMNVSTLELGDSALYLCASRDAGVNGELFFGEGSRLTVL.